Each of the 30 T cell receptor beta chains below was sequenced from the same sample in a study of Graves' ophthalmopathy and Graves' hyperthyroidism. The sequenced template was RNA, covering the TCR beta CDR3 region. Scientists carried out first-round RT-PCR using HTBI primers and then a second-round multiplex PCR. TCRdb itself ran the multiplex PCR reads through MiXCR, one entry per CDR3 protein. This sample has 200,000 to 250,000 distinct CDR3 sequences, with about a fifth found just once. The sequencing input was peripheral blood. These receptors were taken from a woman between 50 and 59 years old with Graves' ophthalmopathy.

As regards this clonotype: A much larger clone differs by one base, so this may be a read error. The rearrangement joins TRBV2 to TRBJ2-7, with D possibly TRBD2 on 5 matching bases. The CDR3 totals 12 residues. Germline CDR1 is SNHLY and CDR2 is FYNNEI. As DNA, the CDR3 is TGTGCCAACAGTGAACTAGGCTACGAGCAGTACTTC. It translates to CANSELGYEQYF. Full variable domain (remainder filled in from reference TRBV2 and TRBJ2-7): EPEVTQTPSHQVTQMGQEVILRCVPISNHLYFYWYRQILGQKVEFLVSFYNNEISEKSEIFDDQFSVERPDGSNFTLKIRSTKLEDSAMYFCANSELGYEQYFGPGTRLTVT.

This clonotype was counted many times. This sequence joins TRBV11-2 and TRBJ1-6, with 7 bases identical to TRBD1. The V gene's germline CDR1 is SGHAT and CDR2 FQNNGV. After removal of 7 bases from V and 8 bases from J, the junction contained 14 bases not matched to a gene. The CDR3 length is 16 residues. The CDR3 bases are TGTGCCAGCACCGATGGGAGACAGGGATTTTATTCACCCCTCCACTTT. This sequence encodes CASTDGRQGFYSPLHF.

Many counts were recorded for this clonotype. The CDR3, as DNA: TGCGCCAGCACTAGCGGGAGGGCGGCGGAGACCCAGTACTTC. It yields the protein CASTSGRAAETQYF. This chain joins TRBV5-1 and TRBJ2-5, with 12 nucleotides matching TRBD2. CDR1 is SGHRS and CDR2 is YFSETQ in the germline V gene. After removal of 6 bases from V and 5 bases from J, the junction contained 5 bases not matched to a gene. The CDR3 contains 14 residues. Full variable domain (missing parts from reference TRBV5-1 and TRBJ2-5): KAGVTQTPRYLIKTRGQQVTLSCSPISGHRSVSWYQQTPGQGLQFLFEYFSETQRNKGNFPGRFSGRQFSNSRSEMNVSTLELGDSALYLCASTSGRAAETQYFGPGTRLLVL.

This clonotype came up many times. This rearrangement joins TRBV7-9 to TRBJ1-1, with D unresolved. Germline CDR1 reads SEHNR; CDR2 reads FQNEAQ (reference sequence). The CDR3 sequence is 12 residues long. V was shortened by 3 bases and J by 2 bases, with 4 bases between the two germline ends. The CDR3 region has the DNA TGTGCCAGCAGCTTCGATAACACTGAAGCTTTCTTT. It translates to CASSFDNTEAFF.

The table lists this clonotype with many counts. The chain has TRBV6-5 and TRBJ2-7; D possibly corresponds to TRBD2 (6 bases). Looked up from germline, CDR1 is MNHEY and CDR2 is SVGAGI. Trimming removed 5 bases from V and 3 bases from J, with 14 bases in between. The CDR3 consists of 14 residues. CDR3 sequence (DNA): TGTGCCAGCAGTATGCGACGGGGAGGCTACGAGCAGTACTTC. Amino acid sequence: CASSMRRGGYEQYF.

The CDR3 loop is CASRTGGTTGVGEAFF. CDR3 nucleotide sequence: TGTGCCAGCAGGACAGGGGGGACGACAGGGGTTGGTGAAGCTTTCTTT. The V call is TRBV28, the J call TRBJ1-1; 9 positions agree with TRBD1. With V trimmed by 6 bases and J by 7 bases, 15 bases remained unmatched. Germline CDR1 is MDHEN and CDR2 is SYDVKM. The CDR3 contains 16 residues.

At least ten counts were recorded for this clonotype. The chain employs TRBV6-1 and TRBJ1-5; 7 positions match TRBD1. The germline V gene has CDR1 MNHNS and CDR2 SASEGT. Trimming cost V 2 bases and J 5 bases; bases outside gene matches: 6. This CDR3 spans 15 amino acids. In nucleotides, the CDR3 is TGTGCCAGCAGTGAAAGGACAGGAGATTATCAGCCCCAGCATTTT. It codes for CASSERTGDYQPQHF.

This clonotype was counted only a few times. The chain couples TRBV5-6 to TRBJ1-1; 7 bases are a match to TRBD1. Germline CDR1 SGHDT, CDR2 YYEEEE. The J segment lost 0 bases and the V segment lost 2 bases, leaving 4 bases of the junction unmatched. The CDR3 covers 15 residues. The CDR3 spells CASSFGGGVNTEAFF. Here the CDR3 DNA reads TGTGCCAGCAGCTTCGGAGGGGGCGTGAACACTGAAGCTTTCTTT.

This clonotype was seen repeatedly, ten times or more. The chain recombines TRBV2 with TRBJ2-2; the D gene is possibly TRBD2 (5 bases). Deletions cut 6 bases from V and 6 bases from J, with 11 bases between. The CDR3 covers 13 residues. Germline values: CDR1 SNHLY, CDR2 FYNNEI. DNA for the CDR3: TGTGCCAGCAGACCCGAGGGAGCCGGGGAGCTGTTTTTT. Protein sequence: CASRPEGAGELFF. Full variable domain (missing parts from reference TRBV2 and TRBJ2-2): EPEVTQTPSHQVTQMGQEVILRCVPISNHLYFYWYRQILGQKVEFLVSFYNNEISEKSEIFDDQFSVERPDGSNFTLKIRSTKLEDSAMYFCASRPEGAGELFFGEGSRLTVL.

The V call is TRBV5-1, the J call TRBJ2-2; weak D call: TRBD1 (6 bases). The CDR3 runs to 18 residues. Trimming shortened V by 0 bases and J by 3 bases, and 18 bases separated the two germline ends. The germline gives CDR1 SGHRS, CDR2 YFSETQ. CDR3 in DNA: TGCGCCAGCAGCTTGGAGGGACAAGGGGGACGGGACACCGGGGAGCTGTTTTTT. Encoded protein: CASSLEGQGGRDTGELFF.

Many counts were recorded for this clonotype. V is TRBV4-2 and J is TRBJ2-5; 12 nucleotides match TRBD2. The V and J ends lost 0 bases and 5 bases, in that order; junction bases with no gene match: 7. The CDR3 length is 17 residues. The germline V gene encodes CDR1 LGHNA and CDR2 YNFKEQ. This CDR3 reads CASSQDMTSGRGETQYF. CDR3 bases: TGTGCCAGCAGCCAAGATATGACTAGCGGGAGAGGGGAGACCCAGTACTTC.

This clonotype was seen ten or more times. The chain joins TRBV12-3 or TRBV12-4 to TRBJ2-5; tentative D call: TRBD2 (6 bases). This CDR3 spans 15 amino acids. The ends were cut back, 6 bases at V and 6 bases at J, with 20 bases in the middle. The CDR3 loop reads CASSLGGSGPQTQYF. Written as DNA, the CDR3 is TGTGCCAGCAGCCTAGGTGGGAGCGGGCCCCAGACCCAGTACTTC.

V gene TRBV2 combines with J gene TRBJ1-2, with TRBD1 matching over 8 bases. CDR3 length: 12 residues. The germline V gene encodes CDR1 SNHLY and CDR2 FYNNEI. J was trimmed by 8 bases and V by 5 bases; bases with no gene match: 4. CDR3 region: CASSTDRGGYTF. The CDR3 bases are TGTGCCAGCAGTACCGACAGGGGAGGCTACACCTTC.

Points on this clonotype: Since the CDR3 does not end with the conserved phenylalanine or tryptophan, this likely comes from a read error. This chain joins TRBV7-9 and TRBJ1-2; 7 bases are a match to TRBD1. Germline assignment: CDR1 SEHNR and CDR2 FQNEAQ (reference sequence). The V gene end was trimmed by 5 bases and the J gene end by 4 bases; junction bases not matched to a gene: 7. The CDR3 covers 14 residues. DNA of the CDR3: TGTGCCAGCAGCCTCCGGGACAGAGGCTATGGCTACACCCTC. Translating it yields CASSLRDRGYGYTL.

This clonotype was counted at least ten times. J is TRBJ2-7 and V is TRBV29-1; 15 nucleotides line up with TRBD2. The ends lost 7 bases at V and 1 base at J; junction bases unmatched: 8. This CDR3 contains 16 residues. The germline V gene has CDR1 SQVTM and CDR2 ANQGSEA. DNA for the CDR3: TGCAGCGCTGGGACTAGCGGGAGGCGCGGTTCCTACGAGCAGTACTTC. Its translation: CSAGTSGRRGSYEQYF.

This clonotype was seen repeatedly, ten times or more. The chain joins TRBV6-1 to TRBJ2-3, with TRBD2 matching over 8 bases. The CDR3 sequence is 15 residues long. V was clipped by 11 bases and J by 0 bases; unmatched bases: 10. Germline V lookup: CDR1 MNHNS, CDR2 SASEGT. CDR3 bases: TGTGCCGCAGCAGCGGGAGAAGCCAGCACAGATACGCAGTATTTT. Its translation: CAAAAGEASTDTQYF.

The V call is TRBV7-2, the J call TRBJ2-5; no reliable D call. Trimming took 6 bases from V and 0 from J, leaving 11 bases between them. The CDR3 sequence is 14 residues long. CDR1 is SGHTA, CDR2 FQGNSA, per germline. DNA for the CDR3: TGTGCCAGCAGTACTGCAGTGTACCAAGAGACCCAGTACTTC. This sequence encodes CASSTAVYQETQYF.

This clonotype was observed a handful of times. The V call is TRBV7-9, the J call TRBJ1-1; D possibly corresponds to TRBD1 (5 bases). Germline CDR1 is SEHNR and CDR2 is FQNEAQ (reference sequence). The V and J ends lost 5 bases and 6 bases respectively, with 13 bases between them. This CDR3 is 13 amino acids long. The CDR3: CASSPNGGAEAFF. The DNA of the CDR3 is TGTGCCAGCAGCCCTAACGGGGGAGCTGAAGCTTTCTTT.

This clonotype appeared many times. V is TRBV4-1 and J is TRBJ2-7; D is unresolved. Germline V CDR1 and CDR2: MGHRA, YSYEKL. CDR3 size: 14 residues. V was trimmed by 4 bases and J by 2 bases, leaving 12 bases between them. The CDR3 reads CASSRSLWTYEQYF. The CDR3, as DNA: TGCGCCAGCAGCCGATCGTTATGGACCTACGAGCAGTACTTC.

This clonotype was found many times. The rearrangement joins TRBV12-3 or TRBV12-4 to TRBJ1-2; 9 nucleotides agree with TRBD1. The V gene end was trimmed by 6 bases and the J gene end by 6 bases; junction bases not matched to a gene: 11. The CDR3 covers 15 residues. CDR3 protein: CASRGQGSGAHGYTF. The DNA for the CDR3 is TGTGCCAGCAGGGGACAGGGAAGTGGAGCTCATGGCTACACCTTC.

This clonotype was recorded at least ten times. The chain carries TRBV12-3 or TRBV12-4 and TRBJ1-1; D unclear. This CDR3 is 13 amino acids long. The V end was cut by 4 bases, the J end by 12 bases, with 18 bases between. The CDR3 spells CASSSPRAVGPFF. CDR3 nucleotides: TGTGCCAGCAGTTCCCCCCGGGCTGTAGGGCCTTTCTTT.

The sample holds a few counts of this clonotype. The gene calls are TRBV6-2 or TRBV6-3 and TRBJ2-7, with TRBD2 identical over 8 bases. There are 17 residues in the CDR3. CDR1 is MNHEY and CDR2 is SVGEGT in the germline V gene. V trimming: 0 bases; J trimming: 3 bases; junction bases outside the gene matches: 10. This CDR3 reads CASSYSPRGAGVYEQYF. In nucleotides, the CDR3 is TGTGCCAGCAGTTACTCACCACGGGGAGCGGGAGTCTACGAGCAGTACTTC.

The chain combines TRBV20-1 with TRBJ1-5, with 7 bases matching TRBD1. Germline V gene lookup returns CDR1 DFQATT and CDR2 SNEGSKA (reference sequence). Trimming at V came to 2 bases and at J to 2 bases, leaving 12 bases not matched to a gene. The CDR3 is 17 amino acids. The CDR3 DNA reads TGCAGTGCTAGATCCGCTTATTGGGACAGTGGCAATCAGCCCCAGCATTTT. Its translation is CSARSAYWDSGNQPQHF.

This clonotype was observed at least ten times. The CDR3 reads CASSRTGDSNQPQHF. The CDR3 nucleotides read TGTGCCAGCAGCCGGACCGGGGATAGCAATCAGCCCCAGCATTTT. The chain joins TRBV4-2 to TRBJ1-5; D not certain. This CDR3 comprises 15 residues. V was pared by 4 bases and J by 0 bases, with 10 bases between. Germline CDR1 is LGHNA and CDR2 is YNFKEQ.

Ten or more counts support this clonotype. This sequence joins TRBV29-1 and TRBJ2-7, with D possibly TRBD1 on 6 matching bases. V lost 8 bases, J lost 1 base, and 12 bases lay in between. In germline, CDR1 is SQVTM, CDR2 ANQGSEA. CDR3 length: 12 residues. Written as DNA, the CDR3 is TGCAGCACGACAGGTAATTCCTACGAGCAGTACTTC. Amino acid sequence: CSTTGNSYEQYF.

This clonotype was counted at least ten times. This chain joins TRBV15 and TRBJ2-2; 8 bases line up with TRBD1. CDR3 size: 16 residues. The ends lost 10 bases at V and 1 base at J; junction bases unmatched: 11. Germline CDR1 LNHNV, CDR2 YYDKDF (reference sequence). CDR3: CAIQEGTGLNTGELFF. DNA for the CDR3: TGTGCCATCCAGGAGGGGACAGGACTGAACACCGGGGAGCTGTTTTTT.

This clonotype appeared many times. The chain links TRBV20-1 to TRBJ1-5; the D gene is possibly TRBD1 (5 bases). V was clipped by 2 bases and J by 7 bases, with 15 bases between them. The CDR3 runs 14 residues. In germline, CDR1 is DFQATT, CDR2 SNEGSKA (reference sequence). This CDR3 reads CSARPTGAGQPQHF. Here the CDR3 DNA reads TGCAGTGCTAGACCTACAGGAGCGGGGCAGCCCCAGCATTTT.

This clonotype came up many times. The chain employs TRBV12-3 or TRBV12-4 and TRBJ2-2; D remains ambiguous. V gave up 6 bases and J gave up 3 bases, with 17 bases separating them. CDR3 length equals 16 residues. CDR3 coding DNA: TGTGCCAGCAGCCCCCGGGTGGGAAGGGACACCGGGGAGCTGTTTTTT. Translation gives CASSPRVGRDTGELFF.

This clonotype was picked up one time. The V and J genes are TRBV11-1 and TRBJ1-2; TRBD1 might be the D (5 bases). The ends were cut back, 0 bases at V and 7 bases at J, with 21 bases in the middle. CDR1 and CDR2 from the germline V gene are SGHAT and FQDESV (reference sequence). The CDR3 is 17 residues long. The CDR3 DNA follows: TGTGCCAGCAGCTTAGCCCCCCAGCTAAATTACCAGGGTGGCTACACCTTC. It yields the protein CASSLAPQLNYQGGYTF.

This clonotype was recorded many times. The genes are TRBV6-1 and TRBJ2-5, with D possibly TRBD1 on 6 matching bases. V lost 8 bases and J 1 base, leaving 11 bases between the germline ends. Looked up from germline, CDR1 is MNHNS and CDR2 is SASEGT. This CDR3 spans 13 amino acids. The CDR3 DNA follows: TGTGCCAGCCAGACAGGTTCCCAAGAGACCCAGTACTTC. Translated, it gives CASQTGSQETQYF.